The rows below give T cell receptor beta chains drawn from one sample of a study of identical twins. TCRdb reprocessed the 5' RACE reads via MiXCR and lists one record per CDR3 protein. The table records roughly 250,000 distinct CDR3 sequences, approximately 7.8% of them present only once. These same records also appear under a second study, on yellow fever vaccine responses in identical twins.

The source material was CD8+ T cells sorted from blood. All receptors derive from a young woman in good health. CDR3s include the opening cysteine and the closing phenylalanine or tryptophan. Each record gives: V gene, D gene, clone size, J gene, CDR3 DNA, CDR3 protein. D genes are given only for firm matches. Clone size is not always given. Where it is, it says once, few, many or a class for expanded clones.

v_gene: TRBV29-1
d_gene: -
abundance: -
j_gene: TRBJ1-2
CDR3nt: TGCAGCGTCACGTTAAGGGGTCGGATAAACTATGGCTACACCTTC
CDR3aa: CSVTLRGRINYGYTF

v_gene: TRBV7-9
d_gene: -
abundance: many
j_gene: TRBJ1-2
CDR3nt: TGTGCCAGCAGCGGAAAGTCCACAGCTAACTATGGCTACACCTTC
CDR3aa: CASSGKSTANYGYTF

v_gene: TRBV4-1
d_gene: -
abundance: -
j_gene: TRBJ1-5
CDR3nt: TGCGCCAGCAGCCAAGAAGGTCTGAGCAATCAGCCCCAGCATTTT
CDR3aa: CASSQEGLSNQPQHF

v_gene: TRBV4-1
d_gene: -
abundance: -
j_gene: TRBJ2-7
CDR3nt: TGCGCCAGCAGCCAAGATCGCTCGCGAAAGGAGCAGTACTTC
CDR3aa: CASSQDRSRKEQYF

v_gene: TRBV5-5
d_gene: -
abundance: few
j_gene: TRBJ1-4
CDR3nt: TGTGCCAGCAGCTTTGGGGCTAATGAAAAACTGTTTTTT
CDR3aa: CASSFGANEKLFF

v_gene: TRBV7-9
d_gene: TRBD2
abundance: many
j_gene: TRBJ2-1
CDR3nt: TGTGCCAGCAGCTCAGGACTAGCGGGAGGTAATGAGCAGTTCTTC
CDR3aa: CASSSGLAGGNEQFF

v_gene: TRBV14
d_gene: TRBD2
abundance: few
j_gene: TRBJ2-7
CDR3nt: TGTGCCAGCAGCCAACGGCTAGCGGACTACGAGCAGTACTTC
CDR3aa: CASSQRLADYEQYF

v_gene: TRBV29-1
d_gene: TRBD2
abundance: few
j_gene: TRBJ2-1
CDR3nt: TGCAGCGTTTACCCCCGGACTAGCGGGGGGGAAAGCTCCTACAATGAGCAGTTCTTC
CDR3aa: CSVYPRTSGGESSYNEQFF

v_gene: TRBV4-1
d_gene: -
abundance: many
j_gene: TRBJ2-1
CDR3nt: TGCGCCAGCAGCCAAGAAATTATGGCCTACAATGAGCAGTTCTTC
CDR3aa: CASSQEIMAYNEQFF

v_gene: TRBV9
d_gene: -
abundance: -
j_gene: TRBJ2-3
CDR3nt: TGTGCCAGCAGCGTAGTTTCGCAGGGGATTACAGATACGCAGTATTTT
CDR3aa: CASSVVSQGITDTQYF

v_gene: TRBV2
d_gene: -
abundance: -
j_gene: TRBJ2-2
CDR3nt: TGTGCCAGCAGTGATCGACTAGGGTTTACTACCGGGGAGCTGTTTTTT
CDR3aa: CASSDRLGFTTGELFF

v_gene: TRBV5-1
d_gene: TRBD2
abundance: many
j_gene: TRBJ2-1
CDR3nt: TGCGCCAGCAGCTTGCCCAAGCTCGGGCTAGCGGGATGGTACAATGAGCAGTTCTTC
CDR3aa: CASSLPKLGLAGWYNEQFF

v_gene: TRBV5-1
d_gene: -
abundance: -
j_gene: TRBJ2-7
CDR3nt: TGCGCCAGCCACCGGGACACCTCCTACGAGCAGTACTTC
CDR3aa: CASHRDTSYEQYF

v_gene: TRBV14
d_gene: -
abundance: -
j_gene: TRBJ2-2
CDR3nt: TGTGCCAGCAGCATGTCTGGGGATTCGAACACCGGGGAGCTGTTTTTT
CDR3aa: CASSMSGDSNTGELFF

v_gene: TRBV4-1
d_gene: -
abundance: -
j_gene: TRBJ2-1
CDR3nt: TGCGCCAGCAGCCCCGAAATATCCCCGGGGGAGCAGTTCTTC
CDR3aa: CASSPEISPGEQFF

v_gene: TRBV7-9
d_gene: TRBD1
abundance: -
j_gene: TRBJ2-5
CDR3nt: TGTGCCAGCAGCTCTCCTCTCGACAGGGAAGAGACCCAGTACTTC
CDR3aa: CASSSPLDREETQYF

v_gene: TRBV27
d_gene: TRBD1
abundance: many
j_gene: TRBJ2-4
CDR3nt: TGTGCCAGCCGGACAGGGTCCGATCCTATTCAGTACTTC
CDR3aa: CASRTGSDPIQYF

v_gene: TRBV20-1
d_gene: -
abundance: many
j_gene: TRBJ2-3
CDR3nt: TGCAGTGCTAGAGCCCCGGGCCATAGGGCAGATACGCAGTATTTT
CDR3aa: CSARAPGHRADTQYF

v_gene: TRBV6-1
d_gene: TRBD1
abundance: few
j_gene: TRBJ1-2
CDR3nt: TGTGCCAGCAGTGAATATGGGACAGCCTATGGCTACACCTTC
CDR3aa: CASSEYGTAYGYTF

v_gene: TRBV5-1
d_gene: -
abundance: few
j_gene: TRBJ1-2
CDR3nt: TGCGCCAGCAGCTTGGCCGACAGGAACAACTATGGCTACACCTTC
CDR3aa: CASSLADRNNYGYTF

v_gene: TRBV4-1
d_gene: TRBD2
abundance: few
j_gene: TRBJ2-3
CDR3nt: TGCGCCAGCAGCCAAGGACTAGCCCGCACAGATACGCAGTATTTT
CDR3aa: CASSQGLARTDTQYF

v_gene: TRBV5-1
d_gene: -
abundance: -
j_gene: TRBJ2-7
CDR3nt: TGCGCCAGCAGCGGGACGGGGTACGAGCAGTACTTC
CDR3aa: CASSGTGYEQYF

v_gene: TRBV12-3/TRBV12-4
d_gene: -
abundance: many
j_gene: TRBJ1-2
CDR3nt: TGTGCCAGCAGTTTACCAGACTACTATGGCTACACCTTC
CDR3aa: CASSLPDYYGYTF

v_gene: TRBV29-1
d_gene: -
abundance: few
j_gene: TRBJ1-1
CDR3nt: TGCAGCGTTGAGGGGACAAGCACTGAAGCTTTCTTT
CDR3aa: CSVEGTSTEAFF

v_gene: TRBV29-1
d_gene: TRBD2
abundance: many
j_gene: TRBJ2-1
CDR3nt: TGCAGCGTTGAAGAGGAACTAGCGTTTGAGCAGTTCTTC
CDR3aa: CSVEEELAFEQFF

v_gene: TRBV6-1
d_gene: -
abundance: few
j_gene: TRBJ1-1
CDR3nt: TGTGCCAGCAGTCCCCCGGCCCTGGTCACTGAAGCTTTCTTT
CDR3aa: CASSPPALVTEAFF

v_gene: TRBV19
d_gene: -
abundance: few
j_gene: TRBJ1-5
CDR3nt: TGTGCCAGTAGTATAGGGACGGCCTTTCAGCCCCAGCATTTT
CDR3aa: CASSIGTAFQPQHF

v_gene: TRBV6-1
d_gene: -
abundance: -
j_gene: TRBJ2-5
CDR3nt: TGTGCCAGCAGTCTCAGGGTTTGGGAGACCCAGTACTTC
CDR3aa: CASSLRVWETQYF

v_gene: TRBV7-6
d_gene: -
abundance: many
j_gene: TRBJ1-6
CDR3nt: TGTGCCAGCAGCTTTGAACCTAATTCACCCCTCCACTTT
CDR3aa: CASSFEPNSPLHF

v_gene: TRBV2
d_gene: -
abundance: many
j_gene: TRBJ2-3
CDR3nt: TGTGCCAGCAGTGGGGCGGAAAACCCAGATACGCAGTATTTT
CDR3aa: CASSGAENPDTQYF

v_gene: TRBV27
d_gene: -
abundance: -
j_gene: TRBJ2-1
CDR3nt: TGTGCCAGCAGCTACGAGAGGTACAATGAGCAGTTCTTC
CDR3aa: CASSYERYNEQFF

v_gene: TRBV10-3
d_gene: TRBD2
abundance: -
j_gene: TRBJ2-7
CDR3nt: TGTGCCATCAGTGGCGGGAGCAGGAACGAGCAGTACTTC
CDR3aa: CAISGGSRNEQYF

v_gene: TRBV9
d_gene: TRBD2
abundance: many
j_gene: TRBJ2-1
CDR3nt: TGTGCCAGCAGCGGGACTAGTTTTAACAATGAGCAGTTCTTC
CDR3aa: CASSGTSFNNEQFF

v_gene: TRBV28
d_gene: TRBD1
abundance: many
j_gene: TRBJ2-7
CDR3nt: TGTGCCAGCAGTCCCCGTAGAGACAGGGCCTACGAGCAGTACTTC
CDR3aa: CASSPRRDRAYEQYF